One sample yielded the 31 T cell receptor beta chains listed below, sequenced in a study of blood T cell repertoires in COVID-19. This table comes from immunoSEQ multiplex PCR, and its TCRdb copy is limited to in-frame clones, with some not included. Seen here are more than 85,000 clones, around four fifths observed once, and the top ten hold less than 10%. The sequenced sample was peripheral blood. Receptors originate from a man aged 35 to 55 with active or convalescent COVID-19.

The chain combines TRBV7-9 with TRBJ2-7, with 7 bases that match TRBD2. The CDR3 spans 15 residues. The trim removed 5 bases at V and 0 bases at J, leaving 7 bases unmatched. CDR1 and CDR2 (germline): SEHNR, FQNEAQ (reference sequence). The CDR3 region has the DNA TGTGCCAGCAGCGCCGCTGGGGGGGTCTCCTACGAGCAGTACTTC. This encodes CASSAAGGVSYEQYF.

The chain carries TRBV9 and TRBJ2-7; 7 bases align to TRBD1. CDR1 is SGDLS and CDR2 is YYNGEE in the germline V gene. The CDR3 spans 15 residues. With V trimmed by 2 bases and J by 2 bases, 7 bases remained unmatched. CDR3 nucleotide sequence: TGTGCCAGCAGCGTCGGGCCAGGGGGTCCCTACGAGCAGTACTTC. Amino acids: CASSVGPGGPYEQYF.

The chain joins TRBV7-9 to TRBJ1-4; 10 nucleotides line up with TRBD1. This CDR3 is built from 16 residues. Germline loops: CDR1 SEHNR, CDR2 FQNEAQ (reference sequence). V dropped 2 bases and J dropped 6; count of bases not matched to a gene: 6. For the CDR3, the DNA is TGTGCCAGCAGCTTAATCCCGGGACAGGGGTATGAAAAACTGTTTTTT. It yields the protein CASSLIPGQGYEKLFF.

This clone has only a few counts. The CDR3 coding sequence is TGTGCCAGCAGCTCTAATATACCAGGGGGCCTACAAGAGACCCAGTACTTC. The encoded protein is CASSSNIPGGLQETQYF. This chain joins TRBV7-2 and TRBJ2-5; 8 bases line up with TRBD1. The CDR3 length is 17 residues. The junction had 12 bases not matched to a gene; V was cut back by 4 bases and J by 2 bases. Germline V gene sequence: CDR1 SGHTA, CDR2 FQGNSA.

The CDR3 region has the DNA TGTGCCACCAGAGACAGGACAGATACGCAGTATTTT. It is translated as CATRDRTDTQYF. The rearrangement uses TRBV24-1 and TRBJ2-3; the D gene is possibly TRBD1 (6 bases). Trimming shortened V by 7 bases and J by 3 bases, and 7 bases separated the two germline ends. The germline V gene has CDR1 KGHDR and CDR2 SFDVKD. The CDR3 spans 12 residues.

This clone appeared a few times. The rearrangement uses TRBV28 and TRBJ1-4, with D perhaps matching TRBD1 (6 bases). CDR1 MDHEN and CDR2 SYDVKM come from the germline V gene. The CDR3 has 15 residues. Trimming left V 5 bases short and J 4 bases short, with 14 bases between. The CDR3 region is CASSRGAAGNEKLFF. CDR3 in DNA: TGTGCCAGCAGTCGGGGGGCAGCCGGTAATGAAAAACTGTTTTTT.

V gene TRBV3-1 (or the pseudogene TRBV3-2) combines with J gene TRBJ1-1; D unclear. In germline, CDR1 is LGHDT, CDR2 YNNKEL (reference sequence). The ends were cut back, 4 bases at V and 0 bases at J, with 12 bases in the middle. The CDR3 is 15 residues long. The CDR3 bases are TGTGCCAGCAGCCCGGGGAGGATCATGAACACTGAAGCTTTCTTT. Its translation is CASSPGRIMNTEAFF.

The CDR3 DNA reads TGCGCCAGCAGCCAGGTGACAGGGGGTAATGGCTACACCTTC. It encodes CASSQVTGGNGYTF. This chain joins TRBV4-3 and TRBJ1-2, with 9 bases that match TRBD1. The trim removed 3 bases at V and 6 bases at J, leaving 5 bases unmatched. This CDR3 spans 14 amino acids. CDR1 is LGHNA and CDR2 is YSLEER in the germline V gene.

The rearrangement joins TRBV29-1 to TRBJ1-2; D unresolved. CDR1 and CDR2 from the germline V gene are SQVTM and ANQGSEA. Trimming removed 3 bases at V and 0 bases at J, with 5 bases between. The CDR3 has 12 residues. CDR3 residues: CSVDPTNYGYTF. Written as DNA, the CDR3 is TGCAGCGTTGATCCAACTAACTATGGCTACACCTTC.

This rearrangement joins TRBV10-2 to TRBJ1-1; unclear D gene. The V and J ends lost 4 bases and 1 base respectively, with 7 bases between them. The germline V gene encodes CDR1 WSHSY and CDR2 SAAADI. The CDR3 loop spans 13 amino acids. The CDR3 region has the DNA TGCGCCAGCAGTGGTCGAGGGAACACTGAAGCTTTCTTT. Translating gives CASSGRGNTEAFF.

The chain joins TRBV7-3 to TRBJ2-7; 10 bases agree with TRBD1. CDR1 and CDR2 (germline): SGHTA, FQGTGA. The CDR3 extends over 15 amino acids. Trimming took 5 bases from V and 0 from J; bases not matched to a gene: 4. CDR3 bases: TGTGCCAGCAGCCGGACAGGGGGTAGCTCCTACGAGCAGTACTTC. This translates into CASSRTGGSSYEQYF.

The chain recombines TRBV9 with TRBJ1-4; D unclear. The CDR3 totals 14 residues. V lost 1 base and J lost 6, with 10 bases in between. From germline, CDR1 is SGDLS and CDR2 YYNGEE. The CDR3 protein is CASSVSGRDEKLFF. Written as DNA, the CDR3 is TGTGCCAGCAGCGTATCGGGGAGGGATGAAAAACTGTTTTTT.

The CDR3 DNA sequence: TGTGCCAGCTCACTGGTTACAGGTATCCGCGATTGGGCTTTCTTT. Protein: CASSLVTGIRDWAFF. This chain links TRBV18 with TRBJ1-1, with a weak D call TRBD1 (5 bases). Germline V gene lookup returns CDR1 KGHSH and CDR2 LQKENI. The CDR3 sequence is 15 residues long. V was shortened by 4 bases and J by 11 bases, with 23 bases between the two germline ends.

In this sample, this clone turned up a few times. For the CDR3, the DNA is TGTGCCCGGAAACAGGGTTATAATTCACCCCTCCACTTT. Amino acid sequence: CARKQGYNSPLHF. The rearrangement joins TRBV30 to TRBJ1-6; tentative D call: TRBD1 (6 bases). The CDR3 totals 13 residues. Germline values: CDR1 GTSNPN, CDR2 SVGIG (reference sequence). V dropped 8 bases and J dropped 4 bases, with 12 bases sitting between them.

The chain is built from TRBV5-1 and TRBJ2-5; 11 bases are shared with TRBD2. J was trimmed by 6 bases and V by 0 bases; bases with no gene match: 4. This CDR3 is built from 15 residues. The germline gives CDR1 SGHRS, CDR2 YFSETQ. The CDR3 region is CASSLAGLAGQTQYF. In DNA, the CDR3 is TGCGCCAGCAGCTTGGCCGGACTAGCGGGCCAGACCCAGTACTTC.

The chain has TRBV6-1 and TRBJ2-1; tentative D call: TRBD1 (6 bases). Deletions cut 3 bases from V and 9 bases from J, with 18 bases between. CDR1 MNHNS and CDR2 SASEGT come from the germline V gene. This CDR3 region has 15 residues. The CDR3 protein is CASSDRQGRVGEQFF. In DNA form, the CDR3 reads TGTGCCAGCAGTGACCGCCAGGGGCGAGTTGGTGAGCAGTTCTTC.

The chain combines TRBV12-3 or TRBV12-4 with TRBJ1-2; D gene unclear. This CDR3 has 11 amino acids. Trimming cost V 6 bases and J 8 bases, with 10 bases left between them. Here the CDR3 reads CASRRIMGYTF. The CDR3 DNA reads TGTGCCAGCAGGCGGATTATGGGCTACACCTTC.

This chain uses TRBV19 with TRBJ1-2; no firm D call. Looked up from germline, CDR1 is LNHDA and CDR2 is SQIVND (reference sequence). This CDR3 is built from 11 residues. V was trimmed by 6 bases and J by 7 bases, leaving 9 bases between them. The CDR3 loop reads CASRNRGGYTF. CDR3 coding DNA: TGTGCCAGTAGAAATCGAGGTGGCTACACCTTC.

V usage is TRBV6-2 or TRBV6-3 and J usage is TRBJ2-3; 10 nucleotides align to TRBD2. With V trimmed by 2 bases and J by 1 base, 3 bases remained unmatched. The CDR3 runs to 16 residues. Germline CDR1 and CDR2: MNHEY and SVGEGT. The DNA of the CDR3 is TGTGCCAGCAGTTACCGGCTAGCGGGGGGCACAGATACGCAGTATTTT. Translating gives CASSYRLAGGTDTQYF.

The J gene is TRBJ2-2, the V gene TRBV11-3; 12 bases line up with TRBD1. The germline V gene encodes CDR1 SGHNT and CDR2 YENEEA. The CDR3 has 16 residues. V was pared by 4 bases and J by 5 bases, with 5 bases of the junction left unmatched. In nucleotides, the CDR3 is TGTGCCAGCAGCTGGGGACAGGGGGCATGGACCGGGGAGCTGTTTTTT. Encoded protein: CASSWGQGAWTGELFF.

The J gene is TRBJ2-3, the V gene TRBV7-9; maybe TRBD2 (6 bases). Germline CDR1 and CDR2: SEHNR and FQNEAQ (reference sequence). V lost 4 bases and J 2 bases, leaving 13 bases between the germline ends. This CDR3 spans 15 amino acids. The DNA of the CDR3 is TGTGCCAGCAGCTCGAAGGACTACGCCACAGATACGCAGTATTTT. This encodes CASSSKDYATDTQYF. Based on the CDR3 plus reference TRBV7-9 and TRBJ2-3, the full variable domain is DTGVSQNPRHKITKRGQNVTFRCDPISEHNRLYWYRQTLGQGPEFLTYFQNEAQLEKSRLLSDRFSAERPKGSFSTLEIQRTEQGDSAMYLCASSSKDYATDTQYFGPGTRLTVL.

The V call is TRBV19, the J call TRBJ2-7; D possibly corresponds to TRBD1 (5 bases). The CDR3 sequence is 15 residues long. Germline V gene lookup returns CDR1 LNHDA and CDR2 SQIVND (reference sequence). V was clipped by 3 bases and J by 3 bases, with 15 bases between them. CDR3 in DNA: TGTGCCAGTAGTATGTTTTCGACAGAACTCTACGAGCAGTACTTC. Translated, it gives CASSMFSTELYEQYF.

The chain links TRBV6-5 to TRBJ2-5; maybe TRBD1 (5 bases). The germline V and J ends were trimmed by 6 bases and 5 bases, with 19 bases remaining between them. The germline CDR1 and CDR2 sequences are MNHEY and SVGAGI. The CDR3 has 15 amino acids. Here the CDR3 DNA reads TGTGCCAGCAGCAACCTAGGGGATCCTGGGGAGACCCAGTACTTC. Translated: CASSNLGDPGETQYF.

The V call is TRBV7-6, the J call TRBJ2-1, with TRBD2 identical over 10 bases. Germline V lookup: CDR1 SGHVS, CDR2 FNYEAQ. The CDR3 totals 15 residues. Germline trimming cut 7 bases from V and 2 bases from J; bases unmatched to any gene: 5. CDR3 nucleotides: TGTGCCAGCACCCCCCTAGCGGGGGCCTACAATGAGCAGTTCTTC. Translated: CASTPLAGAYNEQFF.

The gene calls are TRBV3-1 (or the pseudogene TRBV3-2) and TRBJ1-2; maybe TRBD1 (5 bases). The CDR3 has 15 residues. V lost 4 bases to trimming and J lost 3 bases, with 15 bases between them. Germline assignment: CDR1 LGHDT and CDR2 YNNKEL (reference sequence). Here the CDR3 DNA reads TGTGCCAGCAGCCGCCCCCTCGGGGGGGACTATGGCTACACCTTC. This encodes CASSRPLGGDYGYTF.

V and J are TRBV6-5 and TRBJ2-5, with D perhaps TRBD2 (6 bases). CDR1 and CDR2 from the germline V gene are MNHEY and SVGAGI. V was trimmed by 2 bases and J by 5 bases, leaving 18 bases between them. The CDR3 totals 16 residues. In DNA, the CDR3 is TGTGCCAGCAGTTACAGGCTCGGGACTGGGCGGGAGACCCAGTACTTC. Translation gives CASSYRLGTGRETQYF.

The rearrangement uses TRBV2 and TRBJ1-1, with D unclear. The V end lost 1 base, the J end lost 9 bases, and 6 bases lay between the germline ends. The CDR3 totals 11 residues. The germline V gene has CDR1 SNHLY and CDR2 FYNNEI. CDR3 bases: TGTGCCAGCAGTGAAGGAGAGCAAGCTTTCTTT. This codes for CASSEGEQAFF.

The CDR3 DNA is TGCGCCAGCAGCTTAGACATCACCGGGGAGCTGTTTTTT. Its protein product is CASSLDITGELFF. The chain uses TRBV5-1 and TRBJ2-2; D ambiguous. Trimming took 2 bases from V and 4 from J, leaving 6 bases between them. The CDR3 extends over 13 amino acids. CDR1 and CDR2 from the germline V gene are SGHRS and YFSETQ.

The chain combines TRBV2 with TRBJ2-5, with 8 bases identical to TRBD2. The V gene's germline CDR1 is SNHLY and CDR2 FYNNEI. V lost 11 bases to trimming and J lost 5 bases; unmatched junction nucleotides: 13. The CDR3 runs to 14 residues. Written as DNA, the CDR3 is TGTGCCTCGAACGCGGGGGGCGCGTTGGAGACCCAGTACTTC. This encodes CASNAGGALETQYF.

The chain carries TRBV19 and TRBJ2-5; D is possibly TRBD1 (7 bases). Germline CDR1 is LNHDA and CDR2 is SQIVND (reference sequence). The CDR3 has 15 residues. Deletions cut 5 bases from V and 4 bases from J, with 17 bases between. The CDR3 protein is CASSLLSGGGETQYF. CDR3 DNA sequence: TGTGCCAGTAGTCTTTTATCAGGGGGAGGAGAGACCCAGTACTTC.

Here the CDR3 DNA reads TGTGCCTGGAACTTGGACAGGTACTCTGGAAACACCATATATTTT. It is translated as CAWNLDRYSGNTIYF. This chain links TRBV30 with TRBJ1-3; 7 bases are a match to TRBD1. The CDR3 has 15 residues. Per the germline V gene, CDR1 is GTSNPN and CDR2 is SVGIG (reference sequence). Trimming cost V 4 bases and J 0 bases; bases outside gene matches: 6.